This T cell receptor beta chain was found in a study of T-cell reconstitution after alpha-beta-depleted transplantation in children. Trimming cost V 0 bases and J 4 bases, with 13 bases left between them. Germline-derived CDR1 and CDR2 are DFQATT and SNEGSKA (reference sequence). CDR3 length: 15 amino acids. TCRbeta library construction was performed incorporating unique molecular identifiers. TCRdb reprocessed the PCR reads via MiXCR and lists one record per CDR3 protein. The sample includes about 540,000 distinct CDR3 sequences, approximately 20% of them seen just once. The sequence derives from a human donor who donated a stem cell graft to a child with acute lymphoblastic leukemia. Specimen: PBMCs from the stem cell graft donor, collected from the stem cell graft. The rearrangement uses TRBV20-1 and TRBJ1-5, with D possibly matching TRBD1 (6 bases). The DNA of the CDR3 is TGCAGTGCTAGAGATCGAGGGACACAGAATCAGCCCCAGCATTTT. Amino acid sequence: CSARDRGTQNQPQHF.